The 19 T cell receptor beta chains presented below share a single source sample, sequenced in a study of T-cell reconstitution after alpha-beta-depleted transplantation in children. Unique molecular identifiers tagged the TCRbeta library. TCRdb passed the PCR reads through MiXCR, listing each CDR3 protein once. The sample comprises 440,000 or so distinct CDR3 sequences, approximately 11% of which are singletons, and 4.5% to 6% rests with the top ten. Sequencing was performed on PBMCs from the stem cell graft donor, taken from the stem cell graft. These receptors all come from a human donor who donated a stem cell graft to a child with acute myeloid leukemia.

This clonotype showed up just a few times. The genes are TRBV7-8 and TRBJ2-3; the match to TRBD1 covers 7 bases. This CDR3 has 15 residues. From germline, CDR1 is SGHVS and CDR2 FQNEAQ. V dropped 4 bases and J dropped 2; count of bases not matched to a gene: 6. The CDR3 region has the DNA TGTGCCAGCAGCTCCTGGACAGGCCACACAGATACGCAGTATTTT. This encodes CASSSWTGHTDTQYF. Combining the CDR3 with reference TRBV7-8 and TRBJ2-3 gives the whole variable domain GAGVSQSPRYKVAKRGQDVALRCDPISGHVSLFWYQQALGQGPEFLTYFQNEAQLDKSGLPSDRFFAERPEGSVSTLKIQRTQQEDSAVYLCASSSWTGHTDTQYFGPGTRLTVL.

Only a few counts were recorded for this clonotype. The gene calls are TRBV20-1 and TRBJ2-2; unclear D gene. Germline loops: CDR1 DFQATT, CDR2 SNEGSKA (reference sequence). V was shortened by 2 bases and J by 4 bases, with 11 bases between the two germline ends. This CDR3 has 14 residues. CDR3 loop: CSARPDSFTGELFF. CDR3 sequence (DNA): TGCAGTGCTAGACCCGACTCCTTCACCGGGGAGCTGTTTTTT.

This CDR3 reads CAINTGSQETQYF. DNA for the CDR3: TGTGCCATCAACACAGGGTCCCAAGAGACCCAGTACTTC. The chain links TRBV10-3 to TRBJ2-5; D may be TRBD1 (6 bases). Per the germline V gene, CDR1 is ENHRY and CDR2 is SYGVKD. The CDR3 is made up of 13 amino acids. Deletions cut 7 bases from V and 1 base from J, with 10 bases between.

In DNA, the CDR3 is TGTGCCTCCACCCAAGACCGTGCGGAGACCTCTGAGCAGTTCTTC. It specifies CASTQDRAETSEQFF. This chain joins TRBV3-1 and TRBJ2-1; D call uncertain. With 11 bases removed from V and 9 bases from J, the gap between germline ends came to 26 bases. Germline assignment: CDR1 LGHDT and CDR2 YNNKEL (reference sequence). The CDR3 covers 15 residues.

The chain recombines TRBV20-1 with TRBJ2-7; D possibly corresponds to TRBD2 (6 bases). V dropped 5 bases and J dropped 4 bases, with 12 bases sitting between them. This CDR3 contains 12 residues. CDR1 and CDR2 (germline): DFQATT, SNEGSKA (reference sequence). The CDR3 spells CSALRDGYEQYF. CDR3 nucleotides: TGCAGTGCTCTGCGGGACGGGTACGAGCAGTACTTC.

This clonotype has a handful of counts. CDR3 nucleotides: TGCAGTGCTCTAGGGACAGATTATCAGCCCCAGCATTTT. Its translation: CSALGTDYQPQHF. The rearrangement uses TRBV20-1 and TRBJ1-5; 7 bases are a match to TRBD1. The germline gives CDR1 DFQATT, CDR2 SNEGSKA (reference sequence). This CDR3 has 13 amino acids. V was clipped by 5 bases and J by 5 bases; unmatched bases: 6.

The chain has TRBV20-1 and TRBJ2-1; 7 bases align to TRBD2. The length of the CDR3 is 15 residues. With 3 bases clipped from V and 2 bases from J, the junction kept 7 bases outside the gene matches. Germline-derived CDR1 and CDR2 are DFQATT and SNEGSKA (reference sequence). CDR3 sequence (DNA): TGCAGTGCTAGTGGGGTAAGCGGGGCCTACAATGAGCAGTTCTTC. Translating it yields CSASGVSGAYNEQFF.

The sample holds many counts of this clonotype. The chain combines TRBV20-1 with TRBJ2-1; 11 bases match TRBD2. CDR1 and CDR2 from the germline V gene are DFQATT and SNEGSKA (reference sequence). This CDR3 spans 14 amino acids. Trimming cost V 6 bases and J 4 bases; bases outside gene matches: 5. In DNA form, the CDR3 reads TGCAGTGCAACCCTAGCGGGAGGATACAATGAGCAGTTCTTC. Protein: CSATLAGGYNEQFF.

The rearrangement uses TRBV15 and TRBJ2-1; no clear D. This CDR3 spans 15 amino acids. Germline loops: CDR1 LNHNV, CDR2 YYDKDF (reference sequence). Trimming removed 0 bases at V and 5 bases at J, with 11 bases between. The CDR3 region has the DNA TGTGCCACCAGCAGAGATAAGGCGGCCAACAATGAGCAGTTCTTC. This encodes CATSRDKAANNEQFF.

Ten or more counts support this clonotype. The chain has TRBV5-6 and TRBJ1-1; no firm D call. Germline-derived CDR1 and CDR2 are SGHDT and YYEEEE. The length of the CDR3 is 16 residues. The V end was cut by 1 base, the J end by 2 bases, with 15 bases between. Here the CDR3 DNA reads TGTGCCAGCAGCTTGTTTTACGAGGATCGAAACACTGAAGCTTTCTTT. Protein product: CASSLFYEDRNTEAFF.

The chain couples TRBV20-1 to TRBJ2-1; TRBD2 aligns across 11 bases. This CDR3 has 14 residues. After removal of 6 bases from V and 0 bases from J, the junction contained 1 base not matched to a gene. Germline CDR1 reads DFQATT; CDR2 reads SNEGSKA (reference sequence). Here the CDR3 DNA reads TGCAGTGCCACTAGCGGGGGCTCCTACAATGAGCAGTTCTTC. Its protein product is CSATSGGSYNEQFF.

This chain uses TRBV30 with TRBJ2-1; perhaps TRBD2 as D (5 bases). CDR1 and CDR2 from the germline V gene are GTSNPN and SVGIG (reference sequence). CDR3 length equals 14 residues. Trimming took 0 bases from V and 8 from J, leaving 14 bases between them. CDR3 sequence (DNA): TGTGCCTGGAGTGTACTGTCGGGGATTGATGAGCAGTTCTTC. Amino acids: CAWSVLSGIDEQFF.

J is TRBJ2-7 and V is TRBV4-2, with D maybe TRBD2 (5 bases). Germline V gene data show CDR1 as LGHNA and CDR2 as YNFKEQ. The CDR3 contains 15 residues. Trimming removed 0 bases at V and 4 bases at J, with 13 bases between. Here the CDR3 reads CASSQDLFGVYEQYF. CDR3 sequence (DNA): TGTGCCAGCAGCCAAGATCTTTTCGGGGTTTACGAGCAGTACTTC.

The CDR3 DNA sequence: TGTGCCAGCAGCTTACGAGGGACTACCCAACGAGGGGAGCTGTTTTTT. Encoded protein: CASSLRGTTQRGELFF. The chain joins TRBV7-2 to TRBJ2-2; 7 bases map to TRBD2. In germline, CDR1 is SGHTA, CDR2 FQGNSA. V shed 2 bases and J 8 bases; nucleotides not matched to a gene: 11. The CDR3 contains 16 residues.

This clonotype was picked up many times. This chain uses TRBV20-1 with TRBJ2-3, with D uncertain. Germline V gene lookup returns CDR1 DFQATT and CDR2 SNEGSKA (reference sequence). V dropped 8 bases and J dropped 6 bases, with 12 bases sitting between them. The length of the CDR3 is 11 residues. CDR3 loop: CSSENGDTQYF. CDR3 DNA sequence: TGCAGTAGCGAGAACGGCGATACGCAGTATTTT.

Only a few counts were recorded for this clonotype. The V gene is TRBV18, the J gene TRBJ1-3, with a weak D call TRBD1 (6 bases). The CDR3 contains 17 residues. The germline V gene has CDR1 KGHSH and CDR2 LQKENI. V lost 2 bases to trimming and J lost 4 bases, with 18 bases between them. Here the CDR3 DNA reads TGTGCCAGCTCACCAGGGCTCAGGGACATCTCGGGAAACACCATATATTTT. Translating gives CASSPGLRDISGNTIYF.

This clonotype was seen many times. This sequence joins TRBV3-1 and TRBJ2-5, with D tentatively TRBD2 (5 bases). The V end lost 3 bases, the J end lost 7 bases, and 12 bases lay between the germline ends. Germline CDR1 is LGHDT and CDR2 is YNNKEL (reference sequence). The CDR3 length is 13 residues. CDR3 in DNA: TGTGCCAGCAGCCAGGCAACTCGGGGGACCCAGTACTTC. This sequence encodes CASSQATRGTQYF.

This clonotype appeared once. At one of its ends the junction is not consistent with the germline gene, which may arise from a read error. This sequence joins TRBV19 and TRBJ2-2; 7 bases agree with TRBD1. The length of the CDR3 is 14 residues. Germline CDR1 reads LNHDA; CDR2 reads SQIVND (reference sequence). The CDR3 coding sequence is TGTGCCAGTTTGAGACAGGGTTACACCGGGGACCTGTTTTTT. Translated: CASLRQGYTGDLFF.

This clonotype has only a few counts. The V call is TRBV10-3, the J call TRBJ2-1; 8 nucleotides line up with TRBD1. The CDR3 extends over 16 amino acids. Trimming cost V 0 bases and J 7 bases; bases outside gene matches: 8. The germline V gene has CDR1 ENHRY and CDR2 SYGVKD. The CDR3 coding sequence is TGTGCCATCAGTGAGTCGGACAGGGATGCTTGGAATGAGCAGTTCTTC. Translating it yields CAISESDRDAWNEQFF.